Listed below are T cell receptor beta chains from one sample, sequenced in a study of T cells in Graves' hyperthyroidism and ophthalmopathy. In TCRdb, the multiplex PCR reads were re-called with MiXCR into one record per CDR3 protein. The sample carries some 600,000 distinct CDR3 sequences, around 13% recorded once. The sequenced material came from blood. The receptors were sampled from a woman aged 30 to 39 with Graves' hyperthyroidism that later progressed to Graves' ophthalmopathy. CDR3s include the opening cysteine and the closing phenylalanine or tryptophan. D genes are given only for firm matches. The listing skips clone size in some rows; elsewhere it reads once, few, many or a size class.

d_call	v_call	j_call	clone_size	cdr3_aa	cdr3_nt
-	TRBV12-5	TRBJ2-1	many	CASGLVDEQFF	TGTGCTAGTGGTTTGGTGGATGAGCAGTTCTTC
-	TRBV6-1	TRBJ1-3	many	CASSEGNGNTIYF	TGTGCCAGCAGTGAAGGCAACGGAAACACCATATATTTT
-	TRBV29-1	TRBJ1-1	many	CSVEAGDEAFF	TGCAGCGTTGAAGCTGGGGATGAAGCTTTCTTT
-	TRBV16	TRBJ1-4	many	CASSLGGRVNEKLFF	TGTGCCAGCAGCCTTGGCGGCAGGGTTAACGAAAAACTGTTTTTT
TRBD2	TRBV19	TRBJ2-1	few	CASSISGASGGASYNEQFF	TGTGCCAGTAGTATAAGTGGGGCTAGCGGGGGGGCGAGCTACAATGAGCAGTTCTTC
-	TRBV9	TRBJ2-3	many	CASSVEGSGDTQYF	TGTGCCAGCAGCGTAGAGGGTTCGGGGGATACGCAGTATTTT
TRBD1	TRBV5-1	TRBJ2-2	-	CASSPTGGSAPGELFF	TGCGCCAGCAGCCCCACAGGGGGATCTGCACCCGGGGAGCTGTTTTTT
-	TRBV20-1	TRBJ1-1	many	CSARETRVGGAEAFF	TGCAGTGCTAGAGAAACGCGGGTAGGAGGGGCTGAAGCTTTCTTT
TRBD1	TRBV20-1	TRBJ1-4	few	CSASPGTGDEKLFF	TGCAGTGCTAGTCCCGGGACAGGGGACGAAAAACTGTTTTTT
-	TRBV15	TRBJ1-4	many	CATSVRGLNEKLFF	TGTGCCACCAGCGTGAGGGGCTTGAATGAAAAACTGTTTTTT
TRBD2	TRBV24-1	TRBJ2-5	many	CATSEPLAEQETQYF	TGTGCCACCAGTGAGCCGCTAGCGGAGCAAGAGACCCAGTACTTC